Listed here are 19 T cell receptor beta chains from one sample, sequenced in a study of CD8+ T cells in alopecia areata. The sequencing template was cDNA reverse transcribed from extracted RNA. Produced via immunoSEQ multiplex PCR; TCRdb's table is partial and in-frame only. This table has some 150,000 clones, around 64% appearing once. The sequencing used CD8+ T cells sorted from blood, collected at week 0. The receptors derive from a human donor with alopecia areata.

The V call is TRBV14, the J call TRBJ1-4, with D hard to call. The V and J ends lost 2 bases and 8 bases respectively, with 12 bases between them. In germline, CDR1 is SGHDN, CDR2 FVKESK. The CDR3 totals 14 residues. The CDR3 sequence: CASSQITSGEKLFF. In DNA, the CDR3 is TGTGCCAGCAGCCAAATTACTTCAGGCGAAAAACTGTTTTTT.

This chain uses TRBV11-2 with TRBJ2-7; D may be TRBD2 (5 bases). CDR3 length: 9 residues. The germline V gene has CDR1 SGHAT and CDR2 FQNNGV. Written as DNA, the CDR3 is TGTGCGTGGAGGTACGAGCAGTACTTC. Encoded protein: CAWRYEQYF.

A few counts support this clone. The CDR3: CASSWEGHGETQYF. In nucleotides, the CDR3 is TGTGCCAGCAGCTGGGAGGGACACGGAGAGACCCAGTACTTC. The chain combines TRBV7-2 with TRBJ2-5; maybe TRBD2 (7 bases). The ends were cut back, 4 bases at V and 4 bases at J, with 13 bases in the middle. This CDR3 is 14 amino acids long. CDR1 SGHTA and CDR2 FQGNSA come from the germline V gene.

CDR3 residues: CASSQAGTGLNQPQHF. In nucleotides, the CDR3 is TGCGCCAGCAGCCAGGCCGGGACAGGTTTAAATCAGCCCCAGCATTTT. V is TRBV4-1 and J is TRBJ1-5; 8 bases map to TRBD1. The germline V gene has CDR1 MGHRA and CDR2 YSYEKL. V was pared by 3 bases and J by 4 bases, with 8 bases of the junction left unmatched. This CDR3 spans 16 amino acids.

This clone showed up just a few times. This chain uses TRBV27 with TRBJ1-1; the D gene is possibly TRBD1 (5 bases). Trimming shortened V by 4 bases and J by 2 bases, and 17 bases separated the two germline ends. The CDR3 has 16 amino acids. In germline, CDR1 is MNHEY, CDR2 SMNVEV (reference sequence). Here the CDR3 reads CASSSTDSRRNTEAFF. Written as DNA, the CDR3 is TGTGCCAGCAGTTCGACCGACAGCCGTCGTAACACTGAAGCTTTCTTT.

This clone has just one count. CDR3 DNA: TGTGCCAGCAGCCCCTATGGAGCGGGGTTGGAGACCCAGTACTTC. The encoded protein is CASSPYGAGLETQYF. V and J are TRBV11-2 and TRBJ2-5; TRBD2 matches 7 bases. Germline-derived CDR1 and CDR2 are SGHAT and FQNNGV. The V segment lost 5 bases and the J segment 5 bases; nucleotides outside the gene matches: 11. The CDR3 spans 15 residues.

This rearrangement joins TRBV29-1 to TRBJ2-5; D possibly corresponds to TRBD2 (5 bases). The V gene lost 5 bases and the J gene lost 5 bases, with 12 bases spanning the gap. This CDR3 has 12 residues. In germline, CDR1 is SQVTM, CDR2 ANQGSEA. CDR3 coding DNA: TGCAGCGTTCCTGCCGAGGGTGAGACCCAGTACTTC. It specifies CSVPAEGETQYF.

The CDR3 DNA reads as TGTGCCAGTAGCCCGGGGCCGAGCAATCAGCCCCAGCATTTT. Protein sequence: CASSPGPSNQPQHF. This chain links TRBV19 with TRBJ1-5, with D tentatively TRBD1 (5 bases). CDR1 and CDR2 (germline): LNHDA, SQIVND (reference sequence). Trimming cost V 6 bases and J 1 base, with 10 bases left between them. This CDR3 region has 14 residues.

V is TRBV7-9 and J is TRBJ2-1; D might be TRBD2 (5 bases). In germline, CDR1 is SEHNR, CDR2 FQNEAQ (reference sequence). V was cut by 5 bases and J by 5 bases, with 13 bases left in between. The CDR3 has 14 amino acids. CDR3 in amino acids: CASSPRTPDNEQFF. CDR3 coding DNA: TGTGCCAGCAGCCCCCGGACTCCAGACAATGAGCAGTTCTTC.

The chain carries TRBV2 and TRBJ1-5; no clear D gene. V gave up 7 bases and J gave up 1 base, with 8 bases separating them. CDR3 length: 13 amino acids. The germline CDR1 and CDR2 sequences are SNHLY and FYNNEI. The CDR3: CASKYSSNQPQHF. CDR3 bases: TGTGCCAGCAAATATAGCAGCAATCAGCCCCAGCATTTT.

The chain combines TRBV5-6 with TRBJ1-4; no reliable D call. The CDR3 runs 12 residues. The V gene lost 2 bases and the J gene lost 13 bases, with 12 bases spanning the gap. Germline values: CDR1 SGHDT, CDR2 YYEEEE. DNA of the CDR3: TGTGCCAGCAGCTTCGGCTCGGGGTTACTGTTTTTT. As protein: CASSFGSGLLFF.

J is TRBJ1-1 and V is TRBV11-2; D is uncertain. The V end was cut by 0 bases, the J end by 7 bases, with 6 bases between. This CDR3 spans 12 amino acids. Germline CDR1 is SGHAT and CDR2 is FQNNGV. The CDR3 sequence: CASSLDPNEAFF. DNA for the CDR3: TGTGCCAGCAGCTTAGATCCGAATGAAGCTTTCTTT.

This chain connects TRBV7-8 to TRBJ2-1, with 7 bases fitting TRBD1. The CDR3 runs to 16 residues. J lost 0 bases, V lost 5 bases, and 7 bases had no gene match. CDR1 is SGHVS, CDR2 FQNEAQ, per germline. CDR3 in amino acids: CASSAKGQSSYNEQFF. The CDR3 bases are TGTGCCAGCAGCGCGAAGGGACAGAGCTCCTACAATGAGCAGTTCTTC.

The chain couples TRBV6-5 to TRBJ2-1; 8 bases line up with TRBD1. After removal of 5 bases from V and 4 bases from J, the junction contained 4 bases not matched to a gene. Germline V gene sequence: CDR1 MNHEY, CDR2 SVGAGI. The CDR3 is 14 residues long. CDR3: CASSLQGVYNEQFF. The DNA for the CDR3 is TGTGCCAGCAGTCTACAGGGGGTTTACAATGAGCAGTTCTTC.

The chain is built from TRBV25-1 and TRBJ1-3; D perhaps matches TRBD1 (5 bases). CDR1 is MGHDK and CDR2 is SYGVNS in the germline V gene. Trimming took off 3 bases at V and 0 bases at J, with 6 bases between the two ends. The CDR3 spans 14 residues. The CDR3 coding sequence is TGTGCCAGCAGTGACGGGGGCTCTGGAAACACCATATATTTT. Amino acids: CASSDGGSGNTIYF.

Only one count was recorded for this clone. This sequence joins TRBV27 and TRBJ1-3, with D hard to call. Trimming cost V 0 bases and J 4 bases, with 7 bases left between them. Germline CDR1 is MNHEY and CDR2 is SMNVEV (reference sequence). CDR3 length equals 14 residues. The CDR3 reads CASSLSDRGNTIYF. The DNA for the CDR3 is TGTGCCAGCAGTTTATCGGACCGAGGAAACACCATATATTTT.

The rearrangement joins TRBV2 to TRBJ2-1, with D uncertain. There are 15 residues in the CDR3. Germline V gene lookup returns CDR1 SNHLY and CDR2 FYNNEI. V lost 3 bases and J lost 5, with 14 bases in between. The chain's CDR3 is CASSDLTGADNEQFF. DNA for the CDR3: TGTGCCAGCAGTGATCTAACCGGCGCAGACAATGAGCAGTTCTTC.

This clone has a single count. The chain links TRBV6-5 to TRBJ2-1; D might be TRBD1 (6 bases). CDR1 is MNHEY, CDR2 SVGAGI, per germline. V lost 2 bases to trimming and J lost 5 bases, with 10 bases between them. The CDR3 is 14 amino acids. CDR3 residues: CASSYRGSNNEQFF. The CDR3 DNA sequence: TGTGCCAGCAGTTACAGGGGGTCGAACAATGAGCAGTTCTTC.

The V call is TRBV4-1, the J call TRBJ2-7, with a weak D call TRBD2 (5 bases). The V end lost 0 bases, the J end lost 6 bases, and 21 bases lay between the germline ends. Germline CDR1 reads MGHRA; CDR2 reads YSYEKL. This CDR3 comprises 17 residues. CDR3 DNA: TGCGCCAGCAGCCAAGATTTAATAGAGGGAGAGTCCCCCGAGCAGTACTTC. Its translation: CASSQDLIEGESPEQYF.